These 20 T cell receptor beta chains were sequenced from one sample in a study of long-term antiretroviral therapy in people with HIV. immunoSEQ v3.0 was run at survey level. Generated by immunoSEQ multiplex PCR, the TCRdb table keeps only in-frame clones and is missing some. The data show fewer than 30,000 clones, 95% seen once. The input for sequencing was unsorted PBMCs, taken 5.3 years after starting antiretroviral therapy. The receptors stem from a man aged 25-45 years with HIV.

The chain combines TRBV6-6 with TRBJ1-3; 7 bases fit TRBD1. The CDR3 spans 14 residues. Looked up from germline, CDR1 is MNHNY and CDR2 is SVGAGI (reference sequence). Trimming removed 7 bases from V and 1 base from J; junction bases left unmatched: 4. CDR3 region: CASTHRGSGNTIYF. The CDR3 DNA reads as TGTGCCAGCACACACAGGGGATCTGGAAACACCATATATTTT.

V is TRBV30 and J is TRBJ2-1, with D maybe TRBD1 (6 bases). V lost 4 bases and J 0 bases, leaving 16 bases between the germline ends. CDR1 and CDR2 (germline): GTSNPN, SVGIG (reference sequence). The CDR3 loop spans 16 amino acids. The CDR3 loop reads CAWIPGHASSYNEQFF. As DNA, the CDR3 is TGTGCCTGGATTCCGGGACACGCGAGCTCCTACAATGAGCAGTTCTTC.

This CDR3 reads CASSPMGSGVGEQYF. For the CDR3, the DNA is TGTGCCAGCAGCCCTATGGGCAGTGGGGTAGGGGAGCAGTACTTC. The rearrangement links TRBV7-3 to TRBJ2-7; D gene uncertain. V was shortened by 5 bases and J by 7 bases, with 21 bases between the two germline ends. Germline CDR1 is SGHTA and CDR2 is FQGTGA. CDR3 size: 15 residues. Full variable domain (outside the CDR3, taken from reference TRBV7-3 and TRBJ2-7): GAGVSQTPSNKVTEKGKYVELRCDPISGHTALYWYRQSLGQGPEFLIYFQGTGAADDSGLPNDRFFAVRPEGSVSTLKIQRTERGDSAVYLCASSPMGSGVGEQYFGPGTRLTVT.

This clone showed up just once. The chain couples TRBV5-1 to TRBJ2-7; maybe TRBD1 (6 bases). The ends were cut back, 2 bases at V and 3 bases at J, with 12 bases in the middle. The V gene's germline CDR1 is SGHRS and CDR2 YFSETQ. The CDR3 sequence is 14 residues long. The CDR3 region has the DNA TGCGCCAGCAGCTTATTTGAAGGGGGCTACGAGCAGTACTTC. This gives the protein CASSLFEGGYEQYF.

In DNA form, the CDR3 reads TGTGCCAGCAGACCCCCCGGGTTTAGAGGCTACACCTTC. Its translation is CASRPPGFRGYTF. This rearrangement joins TRBV9 to TRBJ1-2; D is unresolved. The CDR3 is 13 residues long. Germline-derived CDR1 and CDR2 are SGDLS and YYNGEE. Trimming stripped 5 bases from V and 8 bases from J, with 16 bases between.

The chain has TRBV5-4 and TRBJ2-7; a weak D match, TRBD2 (6 bases). Germline V gene data show CDR1 as SGHNT and CDR2 as YYREEE (reference sequence). There are 14 residues in the CDR3. The V gene lost 5 bases and the J gene lost 3 bases, with 15 bases spanning the gap. The CDR3 spells CASRGELADYEQYF. As DNA, the CDR3 is TGTGCCAGCAGGGGGGAACTAGCCGACTACGAGCAGTACTTC.

The chain has TRBV5-6 and TRBJ1-2; perhaps TRBD1 as D (5 bases). The CDR3 sequence is 15 residues long. Germline CDR1 and CDR2: SGHDT and YYEEEE. V lost 0 bases, J lost 2 bases, and 11 bases lay in between. In nucleotides, the CDR3 is TGTGCCAGCAGCTTGGATGTCAAGGGGAACTATGGCTACACCTTC. It codes for CASSLDVKGNYGYTF.

V and J are TRBV10-1 and TRBJ1-4; 8 nucleotides align to TRBD1. This CDR3 spans 13 amino acids. V was clipped by 7 bases and J by 5 bases; unmatched bases: 3. From germline, CDR1 is WNHNN and CDR2 SYGVQD (reference sequence). CDR3 sequence: CASKGQANEKLFF. The CDR3 DNA sequence: TGCGCCAGCAAGGGACAGGCAAATGAAAAACTGTTTTTT.

This rearrangement joins TRBV7-9 to TRBJ2-3; D is unclear. The germline CDR1 and CDR2 sequences are SEHNR and FQNEAQ (reference sequence). Trimming left V 5 bases short and J 4 bases short, with 16 bases between. The CDR3 is made up of 15 amino acids. The chain's CDR3 is CASSPAGPTSDTQYF. DNA of the CDR3: TGTGCCAGCAGCCCCGCCGGTCCTACCTCAGATACGCAGTATTTT.

This sequence joins TRBV6-6 and TRBJ2-5; perhaps TRBD2 as D (6 bases). Germline lookup yields CDR1 MNHNY and CDR2 SVGAGI (reference sequence). The CDR3 covers 13 residues. V was trimmed by 6 bases and J by 5 bases, leaving 13 bases between them. The CDR3 DNA reads TGTGCCAGCAGAAATCCGGGGGAGGAGACCCAGTACTTC. Translation: CASRNPGEETQYF.

The chain joins TRBV7-9 to TRBJ1-2; D is undetermined. The CDR3 is 13 amino acids. CDR1 and CDR2 from the germline V gene are SEHNR and FQNEAQ (reference sequence). In DNA, the CDR3 is TGTGCTACCCTCCGTCTTAAGCACTATGGCTACACCTTC. Residues: CATLRLKHYGYTF.

The chain employs TRBV21-1 and TRBJ2-1; the table's D call of TRBD2 was not tested on the DNA. TRBV21-1 is deemed a pseudogene. This CDR3 region has 13 residues. In DNA form, the CDR3 reads TGTGCCAGCCCCCCAGGAGCGGGGCATGAGCAGTTCTTC. Translated, it gives CASPPGAGHEQFF.

CDR3 sequence (DNA): TGTGCCAGCAGTCCAACCTACCGGGAGAAAAACATTCAGTACTTC. This translates into CASSPTYREKNIQYF. This sequence joins TRBV27 and TRBJ2-4, with D possibly TRBD2 on 6 matching bases. CDR1 is MNHEY, CDR2 SMNVEV, per germline (reference sequence). Trimming took 5 bases from V and 4 from J, leaving 15 bases between them. The CDR3 consists of 15 residues.

The chain carries TRBV27 and TRBJ1-2; 7 bases are shared with TRBD1. The CDR3 runs to 15 residues. Germline V gene data show CDR1 as MNHEY and CDR2 as SMNVEV (reference sequence). V gave up 0 bases and J gave up 5 bases; unmatched junction bases: 6. The CDR3 DNA sequence: TGTGCCAGCAGTTTATCCCAGACAGGGAGGTATGGCTACACCTTC. Amino acid sequence: CASSLSQTGRYGYTF.

The chain links TRBV11-2 to TRBJ1-1; 7 nucleotides match TRBD1. Germline V gene sequence: CDR1 SGHAT, CDR2 FQNNGV. This CDR3 comprises 14 residues. V was pared by 0 bases and J by 4 bases, with 2 bases of the junction left unmatched. The CDR3 sequence is CASSLDPGGTEAFF. The CDR3 nucleotides read TGTGCCAGCAGCTTAGACCCAGGGGGCACTGAAGCTTTCTTT.

This chain joins TRBV11-1 and TRBJ2-7; maybe TRBD2 (6 bases). The CDR3 has 14 residues. Trimming cost V 4 bases and J 4 bases, with 14 bases left between them. Germline values: CDR1 SGHAT, CDR2 FQDESV (reference sequence). CDR3 residues: CASSSAGSLYEQYF. CDR3 in DNA: TGTGCCAGCAGCTCGGCGGGGTCCCTATACGAGCAGTACTTC. Based on the CDR3 plus reference TRBV11-1 and TRBJ2-7, the full variable domain is EAEVAQSPRYKITEKSQAVAFWCDPISGHATLYWYRQILGQGPELLVQFQDESVVDDSQLPKDRFSAERLKGVDSTLKIQPAELGDSAMYLCASSSAGSLYEQYFGPGTRLTVT.

The rearrangement uses TRBV7-9 and TRBJ2-7; TRBD1 might be the D (7 bases). Trimming stripped 4 bases from V and 3 bases from J, with 10 bases between. Germline V CDR1 and CDR2: SEHNR, FQNEAQ (reference sequence). This CDR3 has 13 amino acids. The CDR3 is CASSSGGNYEQYF. CDR3 nucleotides: TGTGCCAGCAGCTCAGGGGGGAACTACGAGCAGTACTTC.

The V call is TRBV5-1, the J call TRBJ1-3; D might be TRBD1 (5 bases). The germline V gene has CDR1 SGHRS and CDR2 YFSETQ. Trimming pared 4 bases from V and 2 bases from J, leaving 10 bases between. The CDR3 length is 14 residues. The CDR3 loop is CASSSQGTGNTIYF. The DNA of the CDR3 is TGCGCCAGCAGCAGTCAGGGAACTGGAAACACCATATATTTT.

This clone was observed a single time. This chain joins TRBV2 and TRBJ2-7, with D tentatively TRBD2 (5 bases). Germline CDR1 and CDR2: SNHLY and FYNNEI. This CDR3 has 16 amino acids. V gave up 4 bases and J gave up 4 bases, with 20 bases separating them. The CDR3 region has the DNA TGTGCCAGCAGTGCCCGAGGAGCCCAAGAGGGATACGAGCAGTACTTC. Translated: CASSARGAQEGYEQYF. Looking up the rest from reference TRBV2 and TRBJ2-7 gives the full variable domain: EPEVTQTPSHQVTQMGQEVILRCVPISNHLYFYWYRQILGQKVEFLVSFYNNEISEKSEIFDDQFSVERPDGSNFTLKIRSTKLEDSAMYFCASSARGAQEGYEQYFGPGTRLTVT.

The genes are TRBV15 and TRBJ2-6, with D uncertain. Trimming removed 3 bases from V and 0 bases from J, with 6 bases in between. CDR1 and CDR2 from the germline V gene are LNHNV and YYDKDF (reference sequence). The CDR3 extends over 15 amino acids. Written as DNA, the CDR3 is TGTGCCACCAGCAGGGACCTCTCTGGGGCCAACGTCCTGACTTTC. Protein sequence: CATSRDLSGANVLTF.